This T cell receptor (beta chain) derives from a study of follicular helper T cells after annual influenza vaccination. Study context: After each seasonal flu vaccination, blood came on days 0, 7 and 28. Study outcomes and limitations: Undersampling of the much larger non-cTfh compartments could not be excluded for influenza clone enrichment.

In the case of this clone: Its target is unknown.

The data were produced by immunoSEQ multiplex PCR, yet TCRdb's version contains in-frame clones alone and is incomplete. The table includes 7,000 or so clones, roughly 82% detected once. Time point described: 2015-2016 season, 7 days after influenza vaccination. Germline V lookup: CDR1 LNHDA, CDR2 SQIVND (reference sequence). The CDR3 covers 11 residues. Trimming removed 4 bases at V and 10 bases at J, with 11 bases between. This specimen was CXCR5- memory CD4+ T cells sorted from blood, taken 7 days after influenza vaccination. This chain joins TRBV19 and TRBJ2-7; the D gene is possibly TRBD1 (6 bases). This TCR was sampled from an adult who received the influenza vaccine. DNA for the CDR3: TGTGCCAGTAGTAGGACAGCGGCACAGTACTTC. It codes for CASSRTAAQYF. The full variable domain, completed using reference TRBV19 and TRBJ2-7, is DGGITQSPKYLFRKEGQNVTLSCEQNLNHDAMYWYRQDPGQGLRLIYYSQIVNDFQKGDIAEGYSVSREKKESFPLTVTSAQKNPTAFYLCASSRTAAQYFGPGTRLTVT.